This T cell receptor (beta chain) was captured by sequencing in a study of persistence of HIV-infected CD4 T cells. General study findings and limits: Bulk TCR data could not be restricted to HIV-1-infected CMV-responding cells. Antigen-responding cells were enriched for degenerate expanded CDR3beta sequences.

Cells were stimulated with CMV-infected fibroblast lysates at roughly 10 ug/mL. Sorted nonresponding memory CD4+ T cells were CD40L-negative, CD69-negative, CD45RO-high. These HIV-1-infected adults initiated suppressive ART in chronic infection. Donors had CD4+ T cell counts above 400 cells/uL and were CMV-seropositive. Concerning this clone itself: What it recognizes is unknown.

The immunoSEQ assay was version 4, run in survey mode. Using immunoSEQ multiplex PCR, the repertoire was profiled, and TCRdb retains in-frame clones only, with some absent. The data contain some 30,000 clones, around 76% of them singletons. J lost 3 bases, V lost 5 bases, and 6 bases had no gene match. The CDR3 totals 15 residues. CDR1 SGHDN and CDR2 FVKESK come from the germline V gene. The clonotype was recovered from an adult woman with HIV who was CMV-seropositive. This sample comprised CD4+ T cells sorted from PBMCs after roughly 18-hour stimulation, obtained from a patient who received antiretroviral therapy. The chain uses TRBV14 and TRBJ2-2, with TRBD2 identical over 7 bases. CDR3 sequence: CASSYSGVYTGELFF. CDR3 nucleotide sequence: TGTGCCAGCAGCTACAGCGGGGTGTACACCGGGGAGCTGTTTTTT.